This T cell receptor (beta chain) was identified in a study of blood T cell repertoires in COVID-19. Study-wide background: Whether acute or convalescent, the COVID-19 samples came from the United States, Italy and Spain. T cells, B-cell-depleted T cells, or PBMCs supplied cDNA or gDNA.

The authors' processing: Reference gene primers were amplified, and this amplification served to estimate nucleated cell counts. The data were produced by immunoSEQ multiplex PCR, yet TCRdb's version contains in-frame clones alone and is incomplete. V, J and clone size reflect that table, while D and trimming were determined from the DNA. The data show a few hundred thousand clones, with about nine tenths seen just once and about 2.2% held by the top ten. Germline V gene data show CDR1 as SGHAT and CDR2 as FQNNGV. Trimming pared 5 bases from V and 9 bases from J, leaving 16 bases between. The length of the CDR3 is 13 residues.

Sample: peripheral blood. The genes are TRBV11-2 and TRBJ1-1; D is ambiguous. The TCR was taken from a woman between 50 and 59 years old who had recovered from COVID-19. The CDR3 here is CASSVGRVRQAFF. CDR3 nucleotide sequence: TGTGCCAGCAGCGTAGGACGGGTGCGACAAGCTTTCTTT.